The rows below give T cell receptor beta chains drawn from one sample of a study of T cell changes during pregnancy in multiple sclerosis. Profiled with immunoSEQ multiplex PCR; TCRdb holds only in-frame clones, not every one. The sample comprises more than 10,000 clones, 85% to 90% of which are singletons, and approximately 12% rests with the top ten. The source material was CD8+ T cells from peripheral blood mononuclear cells, sampled after pregnancy. The receptors shown here come from a female donor in good health, enrolled as a control in a pregnancy study. Both conserved end residues are part of each CDR3. Fields, in order: CDR3 length, clone size, V gene, D gene, J gene, CDR3 DNA, CDR3 protein. The D gene is left open where the match is weak. A row's size may be missing; if present it is once, few, many or a size class.

len: 14
abundance: .
v_gene: TRBV5-6
d_gene: .
j_gene: TRBJ1-5
CDR3nt: TGTGCCAGCAGTTACCAGGGGACCGACCAGCCCCAGCATTTT
CDR3aa: CASSYQGTDQPQHF

len: 14
abundance: .
v_gene: TRBV28
d_gene: TRBD1
j_gene: TRBJ2-1
CDR3nt: TGTGCCAGCAGATACGGGACAGGGCTCTATGAGCAGTTCTTC
CDR3aa: CASRYGTGLYEQFF

len: 16
abundance: .
v_gene: TRBV27
d_gene: .
j_gene: TRBJ1-3
CDR3nt: TGTGCCAGCAGCCCTTTCAGGGGTCTAGCTGGAAACACCATATATTTT
CDR3aa: CASSPFRGLAGNTIYF

len: 17
abundance: .
v_gene: TRBV18
d_gene: TRBD1
j_gene: TRBJ2-2
CDR3nt: TGTGCCAGCTCACCATTAGGGACAGGGGCCAGGACCGGGGAGCTGTTTTTT
CDR3aa: CASSPLGTGARTGELFF

len: 14
abundance: .
v_gene: TRBV19
d_gene: .
j_gene: TRBJ2-7
CDR3nt: TGTGCCAGTAGTATATTGTACGGAGCCTACGAGCAGTACTTC
CDR3aa: CASSILYGAYEQYF

len: 16
abundance: .
v_gene: TRBV18
d_gene: .
j_gene: TRBJ1-3
CDR3nt: TGTGCCAGCTCATACGTTCTCGGAGTCTCTGGAAACACCATATATTTT
CDR3aa: CASSYVLGVSGNTIYF

len: 14
abundance: .
v_gene: TRBV7-9
d_gene: .
j_gene: TRBJ2-1
CDR3nt: TGTGCCAGCAGCTCCCTCGTAGCGGTGGATGAGCAGTTCTTC
CDR3aa: CASSSLVAVDEQFF

len: 12
abundance: .
v_gene: TRBV7-9
d_gene: TRBD2
j_gene: TRBJ2-7
CDR3nt: TGTGCCAGCAGCCCCGGGGGGTACGAGCAGTACTTC
CDR3aa: CASSPGGYEQYF

len: 13
abundance: .
v_gene: TRBV27
d_gene: .
j_gene: TRBJ2-7
CDR3nt: TGTGCCAGCAGTCGGCAAACTAACTACGAGCAGTACTTC
CDR3aa: CASSRQTNYEQYF

len: 14
abundance: .
v_gene: TRBV15
d_gene: TRBD1
j_gene: TRBJ1-2
CDR3nt: TGTGCCACCAGCACAACAGACAGGGGCGAAGGCTACACCTTC
CDR3aa: CATSTTDRGEGYTF

len: 13
abundance: .
v_gene: TRBV7-3
d_gene: .
j_gene: TRBJ2-1
CDR3nt: TGTGCCAGCAGCTTAGACAGTTACAATGAGCAGTTCTTC
CDR3aa: CASSLDSYNEQFF

len: 12
abundance: few
v_gene: TRBV29-1
d_gene: .
j_gene: TRBJ1-5
CDR3nt: TGCAGCGTCCAACAGGGATCTCAGCCCCAGCATTTT
CDR3aa: CSVQQGSQPQHF

len: 14
abundance: once
v_gene: TRBV27
d_gene: TRBD1
j_gene: TRBJ1-6
CDR3nt: TGTGCCAGCAGTACCTTGGACAGGAATTCACCCCTCCACTTT
CDR3aa: CASSTLDRNSPLHF

len: 14
abundance: .
v_gene: TRBV11-3
d_gene: TRBD1
j_gene: TRBJ2-7
CDR3nt: TGTGCCAGCAGCCCCCGGGACAGTGGTCTCGAGCAGTACTTC
CDR3aa: CASSPRDSGLEQYF

len: 15
abundance: .
v_gene: TRBV27
d_gene: .
j_gene: TRBJ2-1
CDR3nt: TGTGCCAGCACCCCACTAGAAAGCTCCTACAATGAGCAGTTCTTC
CDR3aa: CASTPLESSYNEQFF